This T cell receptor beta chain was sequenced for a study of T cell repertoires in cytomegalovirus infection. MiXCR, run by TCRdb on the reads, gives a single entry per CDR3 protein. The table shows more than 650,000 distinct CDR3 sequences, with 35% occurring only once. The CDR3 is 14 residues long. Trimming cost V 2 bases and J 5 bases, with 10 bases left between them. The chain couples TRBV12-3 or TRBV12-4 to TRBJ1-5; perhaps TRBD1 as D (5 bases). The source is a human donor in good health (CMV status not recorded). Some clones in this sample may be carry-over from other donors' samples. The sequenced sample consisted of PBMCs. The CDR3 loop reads CASSLTWGYQPQHF. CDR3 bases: TGTGCCAGCAGTTTAACGTGGGGGTATCAGCCCCAGCATTTT.